What follows is one T cell receptor beta chain and its context. Its cognate antigen is unknown. With cryopreserved PBMCs as the source, 2 to 2.5 micrograms of genomic DNA went to TCR beta libraries. Germline V gene sequence: CDR1 SGHRS, CDR2 YFSETQ. This CDR3 comprises 14 residues. V lost 5 bases, J lost 3 bases, and 4 bases stayed unmatched. The sample originates from a study of cytotoxic CD8 clonotypes in ibrutinib-treated CLL. Method: immunoSEQ multiplex PCR; TCRdb's copy keeps in-frame clones and lacks some. The data show roughly 200,000 clones, more than 65% seen once. Study observations and caveats: Clonality measured at baseline exceeded age-matched healthy donors, tracking circulating CD8+ T-cell counts. Treatment left the uncommon public clonotypes either contracted or stable in frequency. Clonality was elevated at ibrutinib response and had returned toward baseline at progression.

The sample here was PBMCs, taken after 12 months of ibrutinib treatment. The chain couples TRBV5-1 to TRBJ1-4; 7 nucleotides line up with TRBD1. The clonotype comes from a human donor with chronic lymphocytic leukemia. The CDR3 is CASRPGTANEKLFF. DNA of the CDR3: TGCGCCAGCAGACCCGGGACAGCTAATGAAAAACTGTTTTTT.